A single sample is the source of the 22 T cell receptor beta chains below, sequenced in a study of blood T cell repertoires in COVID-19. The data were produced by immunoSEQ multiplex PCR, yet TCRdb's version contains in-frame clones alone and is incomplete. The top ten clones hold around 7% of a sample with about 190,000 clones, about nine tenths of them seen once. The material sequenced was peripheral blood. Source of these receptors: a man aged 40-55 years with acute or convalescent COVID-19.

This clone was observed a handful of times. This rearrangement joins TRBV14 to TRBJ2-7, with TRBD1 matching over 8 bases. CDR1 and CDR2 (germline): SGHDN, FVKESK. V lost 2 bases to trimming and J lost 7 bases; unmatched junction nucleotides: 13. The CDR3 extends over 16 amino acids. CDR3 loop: CASSQRTGISSGEQYF. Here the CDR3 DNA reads TGTGCCAGCAGCCAAAGGACAGGGATCTCGTCTGGAGAGCAGTACTTC.

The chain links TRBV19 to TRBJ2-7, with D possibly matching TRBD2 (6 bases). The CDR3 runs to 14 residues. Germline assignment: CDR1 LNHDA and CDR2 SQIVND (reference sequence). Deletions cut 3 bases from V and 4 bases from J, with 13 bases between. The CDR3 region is CASSMAGYGYEQYF. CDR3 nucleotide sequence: TGTGCCAGTAGTATGGCGGGGTACGGGTACGAGCAGTACTTC. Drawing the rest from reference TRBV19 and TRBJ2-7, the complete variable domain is DGGITQSPKYLFRKEGQNVTLSCEQNLNHDAMYWYRQDPGQGLRLIYYSQIVNDFQKGDIAEGYSVSREKKESFPLTVTSAQKNPTAFYLCASSMAGYGYEQYFGPGTRLTVT.

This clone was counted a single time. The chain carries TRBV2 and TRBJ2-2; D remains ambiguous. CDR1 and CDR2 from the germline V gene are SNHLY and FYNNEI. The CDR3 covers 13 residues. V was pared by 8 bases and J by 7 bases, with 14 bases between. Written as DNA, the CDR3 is TGTGCCAGCGTGGTAATAGTCGGCGGGGAGCTGTTTTTT. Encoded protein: CASVVIVGGELFF.

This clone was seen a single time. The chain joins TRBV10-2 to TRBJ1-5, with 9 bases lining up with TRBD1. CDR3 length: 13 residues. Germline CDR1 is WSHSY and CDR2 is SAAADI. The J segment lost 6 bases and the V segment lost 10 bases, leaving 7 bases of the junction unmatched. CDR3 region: CATGDRVAQPQHF. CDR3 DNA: TGCGCCACCGGGGACAGGGTTGCTCAGCCCCAGCATTTT.

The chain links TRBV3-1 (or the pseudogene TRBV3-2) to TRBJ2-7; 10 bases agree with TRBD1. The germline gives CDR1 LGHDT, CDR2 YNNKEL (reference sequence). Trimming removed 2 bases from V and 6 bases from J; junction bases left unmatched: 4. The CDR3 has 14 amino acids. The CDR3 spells CASSQPGQGREQYF. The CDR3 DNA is TGTGCCAGCAGCCAACCGGGACAGGGGCGCGAGCAGTACTTC.

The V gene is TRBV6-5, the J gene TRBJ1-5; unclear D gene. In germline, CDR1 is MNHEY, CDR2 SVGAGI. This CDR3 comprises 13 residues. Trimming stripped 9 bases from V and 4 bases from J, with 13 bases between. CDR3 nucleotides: TGTGCCAGTGACGAACAGTCGAATCAGCCCCAGCATTTT. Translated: CASDEQSNQPQHF.

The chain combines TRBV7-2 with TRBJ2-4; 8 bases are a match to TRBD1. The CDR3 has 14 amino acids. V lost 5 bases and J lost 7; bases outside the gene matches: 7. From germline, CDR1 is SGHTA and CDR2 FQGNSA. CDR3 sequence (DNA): TGTGCCAGCAGCGCGGACAGGGTGGGGAACATTCAGTACTTC. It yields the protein CASSADRVGNIQYF.

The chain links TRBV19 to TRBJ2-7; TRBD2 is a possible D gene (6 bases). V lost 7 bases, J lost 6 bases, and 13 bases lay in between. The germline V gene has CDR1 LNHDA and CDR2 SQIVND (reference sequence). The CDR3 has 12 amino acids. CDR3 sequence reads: CASKFQGGEQYF. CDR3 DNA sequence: TGTGCCAGTAAGTTCCAGGGAGGCGAGCAGTACTTC.

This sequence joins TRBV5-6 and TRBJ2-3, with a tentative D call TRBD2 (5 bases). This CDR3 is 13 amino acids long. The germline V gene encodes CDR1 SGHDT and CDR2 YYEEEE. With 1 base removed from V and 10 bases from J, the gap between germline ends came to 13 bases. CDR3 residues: CASSLRTVGAQYF. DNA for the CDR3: TGTGCCAGCAGCTTGAGGACTGTCGGTGCGCAGTATTTT.

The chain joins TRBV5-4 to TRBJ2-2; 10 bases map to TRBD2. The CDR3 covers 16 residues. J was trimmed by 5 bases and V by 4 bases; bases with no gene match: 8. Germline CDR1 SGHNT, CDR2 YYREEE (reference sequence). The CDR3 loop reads CASSAELAGWTGELFF. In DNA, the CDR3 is TGTGCCAGCAGCGCGGAACTAGCGGGGTGGACCGGGGAGCTGTTTTTT. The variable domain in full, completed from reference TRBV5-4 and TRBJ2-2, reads ETGVTQSPTHLIKTRGQQVTLRCSSQSGHNTVSWYQQALGQGPQFIFQYYREEENGRGNFPPRFSGLQFPNYSSELNVNALELDDSALYLCASSAELAGWTGELFFGEGSRLTVL.

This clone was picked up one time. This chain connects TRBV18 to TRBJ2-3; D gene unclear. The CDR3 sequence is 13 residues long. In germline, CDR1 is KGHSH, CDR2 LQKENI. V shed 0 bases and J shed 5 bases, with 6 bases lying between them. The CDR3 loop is CASSPPSGDTQYF. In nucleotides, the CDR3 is TGTGCCAGCTCACCACCCTCCGGAGATACGCAGTATTTT.

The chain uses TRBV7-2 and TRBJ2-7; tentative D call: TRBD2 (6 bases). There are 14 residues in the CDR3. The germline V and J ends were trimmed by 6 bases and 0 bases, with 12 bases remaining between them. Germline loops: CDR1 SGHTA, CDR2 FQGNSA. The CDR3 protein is CASSLSGDSYEQYF. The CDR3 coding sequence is TGTGCCAGCAGTCTTTCGGGGGACTCCTACGAGCAGTACTTC.

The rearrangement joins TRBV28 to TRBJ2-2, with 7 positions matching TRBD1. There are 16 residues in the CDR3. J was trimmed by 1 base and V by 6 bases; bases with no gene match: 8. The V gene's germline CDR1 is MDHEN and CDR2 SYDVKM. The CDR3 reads CASSPRQGLNTGELFF. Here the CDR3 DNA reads TGTGCCAGCAGCCCTCGACAGGGCCTGAACACCGGGGAGCTGTTTTTT.

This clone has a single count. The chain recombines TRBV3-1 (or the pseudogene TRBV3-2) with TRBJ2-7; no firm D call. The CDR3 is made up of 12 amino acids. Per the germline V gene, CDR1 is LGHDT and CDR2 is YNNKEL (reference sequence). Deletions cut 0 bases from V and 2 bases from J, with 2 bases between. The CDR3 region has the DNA TGTGCCAGCAGCCAAGACACCTACGAGCAGTACTTC. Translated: CASSQDTYEQYF.

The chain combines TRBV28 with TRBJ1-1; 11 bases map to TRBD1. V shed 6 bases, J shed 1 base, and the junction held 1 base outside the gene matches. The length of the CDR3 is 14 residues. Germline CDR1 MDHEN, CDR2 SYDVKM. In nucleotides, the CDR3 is TGTGCCAGCAGAGGACAGGGGGCGAACACTGAAGCTTTCTTT. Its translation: CASRGQGANTEAFF.

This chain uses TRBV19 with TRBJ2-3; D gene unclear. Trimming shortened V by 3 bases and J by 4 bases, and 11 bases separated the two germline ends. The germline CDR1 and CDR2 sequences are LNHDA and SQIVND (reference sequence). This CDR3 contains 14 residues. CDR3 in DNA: TGTGCCAGTAGTATTGGTAGCAGATCAGATACGCAGTATTTT. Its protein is CASSIGSRSDTQYF.

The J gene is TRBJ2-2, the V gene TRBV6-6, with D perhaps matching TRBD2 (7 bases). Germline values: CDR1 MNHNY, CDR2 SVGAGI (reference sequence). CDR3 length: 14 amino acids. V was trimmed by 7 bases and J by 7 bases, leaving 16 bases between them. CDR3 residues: CASTNGGRGGELFF. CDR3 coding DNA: TGTGCCAGCACCAACGGGGGGCGGGGCGGGGAGCTGTTTTTT.

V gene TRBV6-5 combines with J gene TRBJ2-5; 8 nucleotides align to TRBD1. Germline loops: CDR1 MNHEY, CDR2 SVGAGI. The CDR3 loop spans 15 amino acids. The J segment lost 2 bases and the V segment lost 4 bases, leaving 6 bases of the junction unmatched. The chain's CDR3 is CASSSSDRGQETQYF. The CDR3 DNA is TGTGCCAGCAGTTCCTCAGACAGGGGTCAAGAGACCCAGTACTTC.

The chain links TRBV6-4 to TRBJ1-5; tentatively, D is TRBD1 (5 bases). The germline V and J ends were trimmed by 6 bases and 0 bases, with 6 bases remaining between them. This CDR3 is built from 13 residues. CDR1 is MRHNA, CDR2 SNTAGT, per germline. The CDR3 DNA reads TGTGCCAGCAGCAGGGATAGCAATCAGCCCCAGCATTTT. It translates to CASSRDSNQPQHF.

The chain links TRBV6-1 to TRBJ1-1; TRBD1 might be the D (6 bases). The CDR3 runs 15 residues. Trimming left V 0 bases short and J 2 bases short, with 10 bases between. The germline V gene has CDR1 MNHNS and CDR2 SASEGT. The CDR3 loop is CASSEATGYNTEAFF. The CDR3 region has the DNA TGTGCCAGCAGTGAAGCTACAGGGTATAACACTGAAGCTTTCTTT.

The CDR3 here is CASREPGQLFYGYTF. In DNA, the CDR3 is TGTGCCAGTAGAGAACCGGGACAGCTATTCTATGGCTACACCTTC. This rearrangement joins TRBV19 to TRBJ1-2; 7 bases are a match to TRBD1. The V gene's germline CDR1 is LNHDA and CDR2 SQIVND (reference sequence). CDR3 length: 15 amino acids. The junction had 11 bases not matched to a gene; V was cut back by 6 bases and J by 4 bases.

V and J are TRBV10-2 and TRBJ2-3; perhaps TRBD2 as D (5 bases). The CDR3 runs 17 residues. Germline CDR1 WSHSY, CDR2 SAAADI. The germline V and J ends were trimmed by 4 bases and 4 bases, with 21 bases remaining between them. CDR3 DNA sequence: TGCGCCAGCAGTGTCCAGGCTTGGATGGGGAGCCCAGATACGCAGTATTTT. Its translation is CASSVQAWMGSPDTQYF.